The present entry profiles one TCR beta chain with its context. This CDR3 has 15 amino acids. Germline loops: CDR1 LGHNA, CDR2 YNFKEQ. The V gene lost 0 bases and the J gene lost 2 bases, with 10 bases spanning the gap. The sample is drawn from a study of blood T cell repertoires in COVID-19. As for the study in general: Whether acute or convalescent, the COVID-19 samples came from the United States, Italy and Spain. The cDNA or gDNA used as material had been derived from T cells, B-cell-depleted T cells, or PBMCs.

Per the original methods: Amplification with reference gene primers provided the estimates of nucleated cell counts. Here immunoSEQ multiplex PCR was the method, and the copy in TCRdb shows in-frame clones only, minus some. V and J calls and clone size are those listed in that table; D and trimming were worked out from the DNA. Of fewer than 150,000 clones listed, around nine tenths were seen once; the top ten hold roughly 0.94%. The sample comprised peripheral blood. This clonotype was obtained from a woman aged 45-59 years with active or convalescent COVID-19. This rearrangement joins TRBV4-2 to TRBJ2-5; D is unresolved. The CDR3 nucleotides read TGTGCCAGCAGCCAAGATCCCAACTCTCAAGAGACCCAGTACTTC. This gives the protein CASSQDPNSQETQYF.